This T cell receptor (beta chain) was retrieved from a study of OX40 agonist ivuxolimab in advanced cancers. The study in broad terms: Ivuxolimab, which targeted the costimulatory receptor OX40 (CD134), was an agonistic, fully human IgG2 monoclonal antibody. The point of sequencing TCRbeta in the periphery was to test whether ivuxolimab changed TCR sequence diversity and drove clonal T-cell expansion. Of the roughly 52 dose-escalation patients, hepatocellular carcinoma was present in about 20, melanoma in roughly 15, renal cell carcinoma in 9 and head and neck cancer in 9. The paper covers the monotherapy dose-escalation part of the phase I ivuxolimab trial, which included N of about 56 patients. Partial responses were achieved by three dose-escalation patients, of whom one had hepatocellular carcinoma and two had cutaneous melanoma. A male proportion of 75% to 85% and a mean age of around 60 years, ranging from about 23 to 90, were recorded for the dose-escalation cohort. Prior anti-PD-1, anti-PD-L1 or anti-CTLA-4 therapy was permitted, and checkpoint inhibitors had been received by roughly 40% of dose-escalation patients. Intravenous ivuxolimab was administered to patients every 2 weeks at six dose levels: 0.01, 0.1, 0.3, 1.5, 3 and 10 mg/kg.

On the study overall, not on this receptor specifically: The antigen specificity of the clonally expanded peripheral T cells was not determined. After ivuxolimab, expanded clones were on average more numerous among CD8+ T cells than among CD4+ T cells. Low levels of normalized T-cell clonal expansion were also shown by some nonresponding patients. At doses of 0.1 to 3.0 mg/kg, clonal expansion of both CD4+ and CD8+ blood T cells was observed from baseline to week 6. In the 0.1-3.0 mg/kg groups, partial responders had among the lowest normalized peripheral clonal expansion, particularly in CD8+ T cells.

The trial excluded patients who had a history of autoimmune disease or were on systemic immunosuppression. Peripheral blood for TCR sequencing was collected from all dose cohorts at baseline, on cycle 4 day 1, and on cycle 7 day 1. The samples were taken from a phase I, first-in-human, multicenter, open-label dose-escalation trial of ivuxolimab. Adults with locally advanced or metastatic melanoma, renal cell, hepatocellular, or head and neck squamous cell carcinoma were enrolled in the trial. Before TCR sequencing, CD4+ and CD8+ T cells were separately sorted from peripheral blood. For sequencing of the TCRbeta CDR3 region, genomic DNA was extracted from the sorted cells. TCRbeta CDR3 regions were sequenced using the immunoSEQ Assay. Sourced from immuneACCESS, this table was stored by TCRdb with only in-frame sequences that have V and J called. A share of the clones is absent; for the studies checked, an unresolved V gene accounts for under half, and the remainder has no known explanation. Within this sample are 65,000 to 70,000 clones, with approximately 85% of them counted one time only. Approximately 0.4% of the sample rests with the top ten.

As concerns this clone: What antigen it recognizes has not been identified. Per-base qualities were not stored, and no clone one base away is much larger.

The CDR3 sequence holds 13 residues, the cysteine and phenylalanine included. The sequence is cut down to CDR3 DNA, 39 bases in frame from base 1. Relative to germline, V is 2 bases shorter and J is 4 bases shorter, with 8 bases between their ends. CDR1 MNHEY and CDR2 SMNVEV were looked up in the germline V gene (reference sequence). The specimen was CD4+ or CD8+ T cells sorted from blood, collected in a trial of the OX40 agonist ivuxolimab. This chain joins TRBV27 to TRBJ1-1; the D gene cannot be resolved reliably. The receptor's source is an adult with an advanced solid tumor such as melanoma, head and neck, liver or kidney cancer. The CDR3 loop reads CASSLVGSTEAFF. The DNA sequence is TGTGCCAGCAGTTTAGTGGGGTCCACTGAAGCTTTCTTT.